Listed below are T cell receptor beta chains from one sample, sequenced in a study of chemoradiotherapy in HPV16-positive cancers. Assay: immunoSEQ multiplex PCR; the TCRdb copy retains only in-frame clones and omits some. The table records roughly 14,000 clones, around 90% of them present only once. The material sequenced was tumor tissue, taken from a patient who underwent chemoradiotherapy. The receptors were sampled from a human donor with HPV-associated anogenital cancer. Both conserved end residues are part of each CDR3. D genes are given only for firm matches. Some rows have no size entry. The others give once, few or many, or a class for an expanded clone.

TRBV11-3	NA	15	TRBJ1-1	TRBD1	CASSFMTGADRVAFF	TGTGCCAGCAGTTTTATGACGGGGGCTGACAGGGTGGCTTTCTTT
TRBV9	NA	15	TRBJ2-5	NA	CASSAGAHPVETQYF	TGTGCCAGCAGCGCCGGTGCCCACCCCGTAGAGACCCAGTACTTC
TRBV5-1	NA	14	TRBJ2-5	TRBD2	CASQQTSGSETQYF	TGCGCCAGCCAGCAGACTAGCGGGAGTGAGACCCAGTACTTC
TRBV7-9	NA	17	TRBJ2-3	NA	CASSLPRQTAATDTQYF	TGTGCCAGCAGCTTACCCAGACAAACGGCCGCCACAGATACGCAGTATTTT
TRBV5-1	NA	15	TRBJ2-1	NA	CASSEQASSYNEQFF	TGCGCCAGCAGCGAACAGGCTAGCTCCTACAATGAGCAGTTCTTC
TRBV11-3	NA	17	TRBJ2-5	NA	CASSLEFSRVDGKTQYF	TGTGCCAGCAGCTTAGAGTTTAGCAGGGTTGATGGAAAGACCCAGTACTTC
TRBV19	NA	15	TRBJ2-7	TRBD2	CASSPVAGEAYEQYF	TGTGCCAGTAGTCCGGTGGCGGGAGAAGCTTACGAGCAGTACTTC
TRBV7-2	NA	13	TRBJ1-2	NA	CASSPGAIYGYTF	TGTGCCAGCAGCCCCGGGGCCATCTATGGCTACACCTTC
TRBV5-6	NA	14	TRBJ2-7	NA	CASSSLGLGYEQYF	TGTGCCAGCAGCTCCTTGGGGCTGGGCTACGAGCAGTACTTC
TRBV5-1	NA	14	TRBJ1-6	TRBD1	CASSPGTGDSPLHF	TGCGCCAGCAGCCCCGGGACAGGGGATTCACCCCTCCACTTT
TRBV29-1	NA	13	TRBJ2-7	NA	CSVELGTSYEQYF	TGCAGCGTTGAATTGGGTACCTCCTACGAGCAGTACTTC
TRBV9	NA	12	TRBJ1-1	NA	CARSKRSAEAFF	TGTGCCCGGAGCAAACGTTCCGCTGAAGCTTTCTTT
TRBV13	NA	13	TRBJ2-1	TRBD1	CASSFLQGHEQFF	TGTGCCAGCAGCTTCCTACAGGGGCATGAGCAGTTCTTC
TRBV4-2	NA	16	TRBJ1-5	NA	CASSKEVGSPSQPQHF	TGTGCCAGCAGCAAAGAGGTTGGGTCCCCAAGTCAGCCCCAGCATTTT
TRBV2	NA	12	TRBJ1-2	NA	CASVIGGAGYTF	TGTGCCAGCGTCATCGGGGGCGCTGGCTACACCTTC
TRBV11-2	NA	15	TRBJ2-2	NA	CASIGPPGWTGELFF	TGTGCCAGCATCGGTCCCCCGGGGTGGACCGGGGAGCTGTTTTTT
TRBV29-1	once	11	TRBJ2-1	NA	CSVEGLEGQFF	TGCAGCGTTGAAGGACTAGAAGGGCAGTTCTTC
TRBV2	NA	13	TRBJ1-1	NA	CAVKGDSETEAFF	TGTGCCGTCAAGGGCGACTCGGAAACTGAAGCTTTCTTT
TRBV7-9	NA	12	TRBJ2-5	NA	CASNDGGQTQYF	TGTGCCAGCAACGACGGCGGTCAGACCCAGTACTTC
TRBV5-1	few	14	TRBJ1-2	TRBD1	CASSLSGGKDGYTF	TGCGCCAGCAGCTTGTCAGGGGGCAAGGATGGCTACACCTTC
TRBV5-1	NA	14	TRBJ2-2	NA	CASSSGTWTGELFF	TGCGCCAGCAGCTCCGGGACTTGGACCGGGGAGCTGTTTTTT
TRBV19	NA	14	TRBJ1-1	NA	CASTHTTIPTEAFF	TGTGCCAGTACCCACACAACAATCCCCACTGAAGCTTTCTTT
TRBV7-9	few	16	TRBJ1-1	NA	CASSLDTRGGNTEAFF	TGTGCCAGCAGCCTCGACACACGAGGGGGAAACACTGAAGCTTTCTTT
TRBV29-1	NA	12	TRBJ2-2	TRBD1	CSGGQNERELFF	TGCAGCGGGGGACAGAATGAGAGGGAGCTGTTTTTT